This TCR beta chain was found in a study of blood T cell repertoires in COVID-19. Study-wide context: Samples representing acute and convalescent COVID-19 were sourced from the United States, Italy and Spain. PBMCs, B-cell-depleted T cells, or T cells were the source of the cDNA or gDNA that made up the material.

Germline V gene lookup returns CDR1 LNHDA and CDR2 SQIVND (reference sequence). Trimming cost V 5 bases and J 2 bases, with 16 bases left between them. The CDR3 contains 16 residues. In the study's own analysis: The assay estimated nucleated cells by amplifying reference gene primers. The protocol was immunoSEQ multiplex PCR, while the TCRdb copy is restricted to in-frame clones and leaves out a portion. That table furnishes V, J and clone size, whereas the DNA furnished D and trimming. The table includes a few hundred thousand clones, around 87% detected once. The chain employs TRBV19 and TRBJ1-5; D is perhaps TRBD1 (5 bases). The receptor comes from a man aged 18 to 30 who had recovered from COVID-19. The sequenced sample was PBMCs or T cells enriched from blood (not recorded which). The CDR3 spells CASSVWTNPGNQPQHF. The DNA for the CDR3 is TGTGCCAGTAGTGTCTGGACAAACCCGGGCAATCAGCCCCAGCATTTT.